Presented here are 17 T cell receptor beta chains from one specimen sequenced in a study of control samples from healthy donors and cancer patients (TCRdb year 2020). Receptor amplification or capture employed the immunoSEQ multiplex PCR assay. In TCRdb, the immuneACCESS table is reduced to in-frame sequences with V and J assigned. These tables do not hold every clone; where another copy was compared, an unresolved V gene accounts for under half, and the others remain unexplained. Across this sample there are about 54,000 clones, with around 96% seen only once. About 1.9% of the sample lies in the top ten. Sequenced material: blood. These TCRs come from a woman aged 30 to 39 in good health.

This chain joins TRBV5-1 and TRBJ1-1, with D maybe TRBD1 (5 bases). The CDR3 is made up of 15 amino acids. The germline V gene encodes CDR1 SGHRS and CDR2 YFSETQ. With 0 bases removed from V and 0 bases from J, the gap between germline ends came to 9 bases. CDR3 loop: CASSLVWGLNTEAFF. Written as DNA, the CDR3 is TGCGCCAGCAGCTTGGTTTGGGGCCTGAACACTGAAGCTTTCTTT.

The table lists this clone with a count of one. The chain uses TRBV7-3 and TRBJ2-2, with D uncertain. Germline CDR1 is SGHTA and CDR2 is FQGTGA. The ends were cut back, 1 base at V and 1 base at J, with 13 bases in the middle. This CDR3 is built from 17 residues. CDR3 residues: CASSLRAAPGNTGELFF. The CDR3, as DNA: TGTGCCAGCAGCTTAAGGGCAGCCCCCGGGAACACCGGGGAGCTGTTTTTT.

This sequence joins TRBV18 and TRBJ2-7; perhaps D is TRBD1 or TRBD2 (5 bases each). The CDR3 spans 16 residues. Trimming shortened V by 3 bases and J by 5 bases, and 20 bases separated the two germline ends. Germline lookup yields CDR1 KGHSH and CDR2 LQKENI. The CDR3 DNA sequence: TGTGCCAGCTCACCGGGCCTCGGGACGGTGAAAAACGAGCAGTACTTC. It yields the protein CASSPGLGTVKNEQYF.

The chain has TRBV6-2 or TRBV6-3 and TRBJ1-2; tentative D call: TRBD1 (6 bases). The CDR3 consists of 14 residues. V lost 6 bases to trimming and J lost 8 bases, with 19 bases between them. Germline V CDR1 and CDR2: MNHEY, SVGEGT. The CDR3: CASSRTETTYGYTF. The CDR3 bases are TGTGCCAGCAGCCGGACAGAGACGACGTACGGCTACACCTTC.

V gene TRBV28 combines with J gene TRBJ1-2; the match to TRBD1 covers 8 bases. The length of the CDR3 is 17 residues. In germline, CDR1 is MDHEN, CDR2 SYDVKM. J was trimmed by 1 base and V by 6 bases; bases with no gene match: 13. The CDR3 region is CASSSIEGRGLNYGYTF. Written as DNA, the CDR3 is TGTGCCAGCAGCTCTATAGAGGGCAGGGGGCTTAACTATGGCTACACCTTC.

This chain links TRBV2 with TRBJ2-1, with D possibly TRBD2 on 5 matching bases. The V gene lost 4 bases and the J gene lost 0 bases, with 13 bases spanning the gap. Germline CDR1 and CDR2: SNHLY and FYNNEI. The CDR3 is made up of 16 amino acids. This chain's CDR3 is CASSVTAESSYNEQFF. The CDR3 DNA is TGTGCCAGCAGTGTTACAGCGGAAAGCTCCTACAATGAGCAGTTCTTC.

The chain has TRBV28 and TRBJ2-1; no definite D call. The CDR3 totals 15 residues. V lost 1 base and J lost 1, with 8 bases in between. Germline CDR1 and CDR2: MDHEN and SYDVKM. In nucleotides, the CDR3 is TGTGCCAGCAGTTTATTGGCAGGTTCCTACAATGAGCAGTTCTTC. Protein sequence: CASSLLAGSYNEQFF.

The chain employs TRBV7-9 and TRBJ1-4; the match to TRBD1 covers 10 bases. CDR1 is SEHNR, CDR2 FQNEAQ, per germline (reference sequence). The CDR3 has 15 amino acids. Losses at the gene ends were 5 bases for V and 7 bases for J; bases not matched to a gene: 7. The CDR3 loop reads CASSQRQGAIEKLFF. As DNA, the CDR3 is TGTGCCAGCAGCCAACGACAGGGGGCGATTGAAAAACTGTTTTTT. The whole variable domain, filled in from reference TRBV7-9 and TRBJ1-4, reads DTGVSQNPRHKITKRGQNVTFRCDPISEHNRLYWYRQTLGQGPEFLTYFQNEAQLEKSRLLSDRFSAERPKGSFSTLEIQRTEQGDSAMYLCASSQRQGAIEKLFFGSGTQLSVL.

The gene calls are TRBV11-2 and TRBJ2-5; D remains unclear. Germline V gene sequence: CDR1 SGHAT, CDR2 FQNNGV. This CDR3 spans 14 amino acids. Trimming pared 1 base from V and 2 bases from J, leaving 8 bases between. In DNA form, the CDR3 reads TGTGCCAGCAGCTTAGGGCTGGGACAAGAGACCCAGTACTTC. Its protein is CASSLGLGQETQYF.

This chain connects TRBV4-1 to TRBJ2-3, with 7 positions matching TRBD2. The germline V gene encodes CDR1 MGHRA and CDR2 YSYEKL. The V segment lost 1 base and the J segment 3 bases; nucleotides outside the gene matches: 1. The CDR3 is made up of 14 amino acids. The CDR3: CASSQGEGTDTQYF. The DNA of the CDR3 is TGCGCCAGCAGCCAAGGGGAGGGGACAGATACGCAGTATTTT.

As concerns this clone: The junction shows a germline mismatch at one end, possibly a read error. This CDR3 reads CASTPRGGQNTGELSF. CDR3 DNA sequence: TGTGCCAGCACCCCTCGGGGGGGGCAAAACACCGGGGAGCTGTCTTTT. The chain recombines TRBV9 with TRBJ2-2, with 8 nucleotides matching TRBD2. The CDR3 length is 16 residues. Germline V gene data show CDR1 as SGDLS and CDR2 as YYNGEE. Combining the CDR3 with reference TRBV9 and TRBJ2-2 gives the whole variable domain DSGVTQTPKHLITATGQRVTLRCSPRSGDLSVYWYQQSLDQGLQFLIQYYNGEERAKGNILERFSAQQFPDLHSELNLSSLELGDSALYFCASTPRGGQNTGELSFGEGSRLTVL.

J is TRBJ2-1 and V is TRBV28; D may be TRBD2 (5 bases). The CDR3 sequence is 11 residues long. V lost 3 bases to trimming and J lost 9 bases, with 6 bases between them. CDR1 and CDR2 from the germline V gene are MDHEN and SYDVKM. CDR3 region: CASSFSAEQFF. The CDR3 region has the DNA TGTGCCAGCAGTTTTAGCGCTGAGCAGTTCTTC.

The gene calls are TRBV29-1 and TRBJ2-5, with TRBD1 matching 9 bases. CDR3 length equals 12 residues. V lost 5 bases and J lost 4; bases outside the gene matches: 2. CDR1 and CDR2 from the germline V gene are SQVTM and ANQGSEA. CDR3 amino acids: CSVQGQGETQYF. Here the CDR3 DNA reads TGCAGCGTTCAGGGACAGGGAGAGACCCAGTACTTC.

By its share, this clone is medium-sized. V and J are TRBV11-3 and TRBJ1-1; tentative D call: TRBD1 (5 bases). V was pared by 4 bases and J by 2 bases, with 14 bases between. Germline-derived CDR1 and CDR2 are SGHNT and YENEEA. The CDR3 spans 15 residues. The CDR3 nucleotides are TGTGCCAGCAGCTCAGCAGACAGAGTTAACACTGAAGCTTTCTTT. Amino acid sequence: CASSSADRVNTEAFF.

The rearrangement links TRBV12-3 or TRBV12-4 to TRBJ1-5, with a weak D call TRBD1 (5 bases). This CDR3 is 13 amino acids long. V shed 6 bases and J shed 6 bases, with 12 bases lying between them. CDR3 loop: CASRRGGLQPQHF. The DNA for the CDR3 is TGTGCCAGCAGGAGGGGAGGGCTTCAGCCCCAGCATTTT.

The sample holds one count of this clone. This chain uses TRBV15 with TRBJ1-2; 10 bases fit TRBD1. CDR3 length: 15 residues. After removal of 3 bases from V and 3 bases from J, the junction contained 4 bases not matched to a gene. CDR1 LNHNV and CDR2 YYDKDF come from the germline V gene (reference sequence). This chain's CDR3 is CATSRDRGSDYGYTF. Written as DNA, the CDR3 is TGTGCCACCAGCAGGGACAGGGGGTCGGACTATGGCTACACCTTC.

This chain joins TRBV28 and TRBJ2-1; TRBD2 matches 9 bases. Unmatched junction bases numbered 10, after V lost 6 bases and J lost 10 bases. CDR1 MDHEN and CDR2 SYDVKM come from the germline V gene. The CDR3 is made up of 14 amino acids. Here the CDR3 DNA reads TGTGCCAGCAGACGCAGCGGGGGGAAGAGGGAGCAGTTCTTC. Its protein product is CASRRSGGKREQFF.